This record looks at one TCR beta chain sequence and its context. This record belongs to a study of identifying expanded T cells in peripheral blood. Sequencing was performed with immunoSEQ multiplex PCR; in TCRdb, only in-frame clones are kept and a portion is missing. The sample includes approximately 100,000 clones, roughly 90% seen only once; the top ten take approximately 4%. This CDR3 region has 14 residues. Trimming stripped 6 bases from V and 8 bases from J, with 17 bases between. Per germline, CDR1 MNHEY and CDR2 SMNVEV (reference sequence). The sample taken for sequencing was blood. This clonotype originated in a person between 18 and 75 years old in good health. The chain recombines TRBV27 with TRBJ2-1; D remains ambiguous. The CDR3 DNA reads as TGTGCCAGCAGACCCGCTTGGCCAACTGATGAGCAGTTCTTC. The encoded protein is CASRPAWPTDEQFF.